The 18 T cell receptor beta chains in this list originate from one sample, sequenced in a study of CD8 T cells in Susac syndrome. A quantity of about 0.5 to 1 ug RNA underwent reverse transcription using random hexamers. Each CDR3 protein is one row after TCRdb ran MiXCR on the immunoSEQ multiplex PCR reads. The table shows 170,000 or so distinct CDR3 sequences, with 90% to 95% occurring only once. The sample comprised CD4+ T cells from PBMCs. The origin of the receptors is a human donor with Susac syndrome.

The table lists this clonotype with a count of one. The chain couples TRBV5-1 to TRBJ1-6, with 7 bases lining up with TRBD1. CDR1 and CDR2 (germline): SGHRS, YFSETQ. The CDR3 contains 16 residues. Germline trimming cut 3 bases from V and 0 bases from J; bases unmatched to any gene: 3. The CDR3 coding sequence is TGCGCCAGCAGCTCACAGGGGAGCTCCTATAATTCACCCCTCCACTTT. Translated: CASSSQGSSYNSPLHF.

This chain joins TRBV29-1 and TRBJ1-5; 8 bases match TRBD1. Germline-derived CDR1 and CDR2 are SQVTM and ANQGSEA. This CDR3 contains 12 residues. With 4 bases clipped from V and 5 bases from J, the junction kept 1 base outside the gene matches. CDR3 bases: TGCAGCGTTGCACAGGGGGATCAGCCCCAGCATTTT. It yields the protein CSVAQGDQPQHF. Based on the CDR3 plus reference TRBV29-1 and TRBJ1-5, the full variable domain is SAVISQKPSRDICQRGTSLTIQCQVDSQVTMMFWYRQQPGQSLTLIATANQGSEATYESGFVIDKFPISRPNLTFSTLTVSNMSPEDSSIYLCSVAQGDQPQHFGDGTRLSIL.

The rearrangement links TRBV6-6 to TRBJ2-1; D perhaps matches TRBD1 (6 bases). The V and J ends lost 3 bases and 9 bases respectively, with 12 bases between them. CDR1 and CDR2 (germline): MNHNY, SVGAGI (reference sequence). The CDR3 totals 13 residues. CDR3 in DNA: TGTGCCAGCAGTTATGCAGGGGTCCTTGAGCAGTTCTTC. This gives the protein CASSYAGVLEQFF.

The chain uses TRBV29-1 and TRBJ2-7; the D is unclear. Germline assignment: CDR1 SQVTM and CDR2 ANQGSEA. The CDR3 consists of 14 residues. V was cut by 0 bases and J by 2 bases, with 11 bases left in between. The CDR3 DNA follows: TGCAGCGTTGAAGATAGGACGGACCCCTACGAGCAGTACTTC. Translating gives CSVEDRTDPYEQYF.

The DNA for the CDR3 is TGCGCCAGCAGCTTGGAAGCTGGCGTCTACACCTTC. Amino acids: CASSLEAGVYTF. The chain couples TRBV5-1 to TRBJ1-2; D not resolved. V was clipped by 0 bases and J by 10 bases, with 10 bases between them. The CDR3 length is 12 residues. The germline V gene has CDR1 SGHRS and CDR2 YFSETQ.

V is TRBV4-2 and J is TRBJ1-1; possible D gene TRBD1, 5 bases. The CDR3 consists of 16 residues. V dropped 0 bases and J dropped 4 bases, with 15 bases sitting between them. CDR1 and CDR2 from the germline V gene are LGHNA and YNFKEQ. The CDR3 spells CASSQDPGTDVTEAFF. DNA for the CDR3: TGTGCCAGCAGCCAAGACCCAGGGACTGATGTCACTGAAGCTTTCTTT.

The chain employs TRBV4-1 and TRBJ2-2; TRBD1 or TRBD2 may be the D gene (8 bases each). The germline V and J ends were trimmed by 3 bases and 5 bases, with 25 bases remaining between them. Germline CDR1 reads MGHRA; CDR2 reads YSYEKL. The CDR3 runs to 19 residues. The CDR3 DNA sequence: TGCGCCAGCAGCCATCAGGGGGCGGGGGGACACCGAAGGACCGGGGAGCTGTTTTTT. Translating it yields CASSHQGAGGHRRTGELFF.

V is TRBV9 and J is TRBJ2-3; 7 nucleotides line up with TRBD2. Germline V gene lookup returns CDR1 SGDLS and CDR2 YYNGEE. The V segment lost 0 bases and the J segment 5 bases; nucleotides outside the gene matches: 6. CDR3 length: 15 residues. The CDR3 DNA reads TGTGCCAGCAGCGTAGGCCGCGGGGGTATAGATACGCAGTATTTT. As protein: CASSVGRGGIDTQYF.

V gene TRBV5-6 combines with J gene TRBJ2-7; TRBD2 aligns across 7 bases. The CDR3 has 15 amino acids. Trimming cost V 0 bases and J 6 bases; bases outside gene matches: 9. Germline V gene data show CDR1 as SGHDT and CDR2 as YYEEEE. The chain's CDR3 is CASSLEGGTWSEQYF. CDR3 DNA: TGTGCCAGCAGCTTGGAGGGAGGGACTTGGTCCGAGCAGTACTTC.

The rearrangement uses TRBV11-2 and TRBJ1-2, with D tentatively TRBD1 (5 bases). Per germline, CDR1 SGHAT and CDR2 FQNNGV. V was shortened by 1 base and J by 4 bases, with 13 bases between the two germline ends. The CDR3 has 15 amino acids. The chain's CDR3 is CASSLGTGGGYGYTF. CDR3 nucleotide sequence: TGTGCCAGCAGCTTAGGCACGGGCGGGGGCTATGGCTACACCTTC.

In nucleotides, the CDR3 is TGTGCCAGCAGTGCAGAACAGGGGGCCATTGAGCAGTACTTC. It specifies CASSAEQGAIEQYF. The rearrangement uses TRBV2 and TRBJ2-7; 9 bases map to TRBD1. Trimming took 4 bases from V and 7 from J; bases not matched to a gene: 8. This CDR3 region has 14 residues. CDR1 and CDR2 (germline): SNHLY, FYNNEI. The full variable domain, rest sourced from reference TRBV2 and TRBJ2-7, is EPEVTQTPSHQVTQMGQEVILRCVPISNHLYFYWYRQILGQKVEFLVSFYNNEISEKSEIFDDQFSVERPDGSNFTLKIRSTKLEDSAMYFCASSAEQGAIEQYFGPGTRLTVT.

This clonotype has only one observation. This chain uses TRBV18 with TRBJ2-1; D gene uncertain. The CDR3 runs 12 residues. Trimming cost V 0 bases and J 15 bases, with 12 bases left between them. Germline CDR1 is KGHSH and CDR2 is LQKENI. CDR3 in DNA: TGTGCCAGCTCACCACCGAAGGGTCCCCCGTTCTTC. It is translated as CASSPPKGPPFF.

The chain combines TRBV7-9 with TRBJ1-5; D gene ambiguous. This CDR3 contains 14 residues. CDR1 and CDR2 from the germline V gene are SEHNR and FQNEAQ (reference sequence). V lost 5 bases and J 2 bases, leaving 10 bases between the germline ends. CDR3 nucleotides: TGTGCCAGCAGCCCAACCCTGGGCAATCAGCCCCAGCATTTT. It codes for CASSPTLGNQPQHF.

V is TRBV10-3 and J is TRBJ1-6; D not resolved. CDR1 and CDR2 (germline): ENHRY, SYGVKD. This CDR3 region has 16 residues. Trimming cost V 0 bases and J 5 bases, with 11 bases left between them. This CDR3 reads CAISESTQVDNSPLHF. CDR3 DNA sequence: TGTGCCATCAGTGAGTCGACCCAGGTCGATAATTCACCCCTCCACTTT.

This sequence joins TRBV19 and TRBJ2-6; 8 bases line up with TRBD1. Trimming removed 8 bases from V and 0 bases from J; junction bases left unmatched: 6. Germline CDR1 LNHDA, CDR2 SQIVND (reference sequence). The CDR3 spans 16 residues. CDR3 amino acids: CASGQGWNSGANVLTF. For the CDR3, the DNA is TGTGCCAGTGGACAGGGATGGAACTCTGGGGCCAACGTCCTGACTTTC. The full variable domain, with the rest looked up from reference TRBV19 and TRBJ2-6, is DGGITQSPKYLFRKEGQNVTLSCEQNLNHDAMYWYRQDPGQGLRLIYYSQIVNDFQKGDIAEGYSVSREKKESFPLTVTSAQKNPTAFYLCASGQGWNSGANVLTFGAGSRLTVL.

Here the CDR3 reads CASRDYNEQYF. The CDR3 DNA follows: TGTGCCAGTCGGGACTATAACGAGCAGTACTTC. V usage is TRBV2 and J usage is TRBJ2-7; TRBD2 matches 7 bases. The CDR3 has 11 residues. The germline CDR1 and CDR2 sequences are SNHLY and FYNNEI. J was trimmed by 5 bases and V by 9 bases; bases with no gene match: 4.

This clonotype was observed once. J is TRBJ2-7 and V is TRBV6-2 or TRBV6-3; 7 bases agree with TRBD1. J was trimmed by 3 bases and V by 1 base; bases with no gene match: 9. Germline CDR1 is MNHEY and CDR2 is SVGEGT. This CDR3 is built from 16 residues. DNA for the CDR3: TGTGCCAGCAGTTACTTACTCCAGGGACAGCGCTACGAGCAGTACTTC. Translated, it gives CASSYLLQGQRYEQYF.

V is TRBV29-1 and J is TRBJ1-5; tentative D call: TRBD1 (5 bases). CDR1 and CDR2 from the germline V gene are SQVTM and ANQGSEA. This CDR3 comprises 13 residues. V lost 5 bases and J lost 0, with 8 bases in between. CDR3 protein: CSVLGGSNQPQHF. CDR3 bases: TGCAGCGTTCTGGGGGGTAGCAATCAGCCCCAGCATTTT.